The entry below describes one T cell receptor (beta chain). The data are from a study of blood T cell repertoires in COVID-19. Clones were read by immunoSEQ multiplex PCR, and TCRdb kept only the in-frame ones, dropping some. The top ten hold approximately 2% of the sample, which has under 350,000 clones, under 90% seen once. Between the trimmed V and J ends, which lost 2 bases and 4 bases, there was a span of 17 bases. In germline, CDR1 is LGHDT, CDR2 YNNKEL (reference sequence). CDR3 length: 17 amino acids. The chain carries TRBV3-1 (or the pseudogene TRBV3-2) and TRBJ2-2, with D perhaps matching TRBD2 (6 bases). The sequenced sample consisted of PBMCs or T cells enriched from blood (not recorded which). The origin of this receptor is a woman aged 60-70 years who had recovered from COVID-19. In nucleotides, the CDR3 is TGTGCCAGCAGCCAATGGAGGGAACTCCTACCCACCGGGGAGCTGTTTTTT. As protein: CASSQWRELLPTGELFF.